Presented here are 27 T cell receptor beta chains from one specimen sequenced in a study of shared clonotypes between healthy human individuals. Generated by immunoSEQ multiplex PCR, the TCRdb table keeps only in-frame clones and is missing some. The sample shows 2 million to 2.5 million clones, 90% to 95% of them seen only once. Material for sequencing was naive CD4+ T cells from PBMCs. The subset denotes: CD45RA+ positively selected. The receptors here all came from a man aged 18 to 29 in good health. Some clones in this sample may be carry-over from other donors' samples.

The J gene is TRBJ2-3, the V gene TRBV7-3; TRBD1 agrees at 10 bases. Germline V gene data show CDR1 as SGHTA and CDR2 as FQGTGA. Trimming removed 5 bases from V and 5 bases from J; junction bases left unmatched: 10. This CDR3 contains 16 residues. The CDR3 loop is CASSKSGTGAGDTQYF. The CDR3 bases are TGTGCCAGCAGCAAGTCCGGGACAGGGGCTGGAGATACGCAGTATTTT.

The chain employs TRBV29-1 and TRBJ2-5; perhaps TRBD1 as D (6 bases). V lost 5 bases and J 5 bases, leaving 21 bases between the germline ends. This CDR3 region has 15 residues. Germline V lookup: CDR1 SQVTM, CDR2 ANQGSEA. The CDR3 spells CSVPRPLGQGETQYF. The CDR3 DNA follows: TGCAGCGTTCCCCGACCTCTGGGGCAGGGGGAGACCCAGTACTTC.

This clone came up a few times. This CDR3 is CASSQDEIQPQHF. The CDR3 DNA follows: TGTGCCAGCAGCCAAGATGAGATCCAGCCCCAGCATTTT. The chain carries TRBV14 and TRBJ1-5; D is ambiguous. V was pared by 0 bases and J by 7 bases, with 7 bases between. Germline V gene data show CDR1 as SGHDN and CDR2 as FVKESK. The CDR3 length is 13 residues.

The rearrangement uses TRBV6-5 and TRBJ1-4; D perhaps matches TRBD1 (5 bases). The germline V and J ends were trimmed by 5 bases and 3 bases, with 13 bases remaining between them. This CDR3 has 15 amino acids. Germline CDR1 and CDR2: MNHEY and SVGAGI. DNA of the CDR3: TGTGCCAGCAGTCTCGCAGGGACGGCTAATGAAAAACTGTTTTTT. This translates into CASSLAGTANEKLFF.

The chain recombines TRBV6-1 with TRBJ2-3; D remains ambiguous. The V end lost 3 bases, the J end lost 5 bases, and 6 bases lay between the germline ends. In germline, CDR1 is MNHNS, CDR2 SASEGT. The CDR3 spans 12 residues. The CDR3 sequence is CASSDPVDTQYF. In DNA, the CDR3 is TGTGCCAGCAGTGATCCAGTAGATACGCAGTATTTT.

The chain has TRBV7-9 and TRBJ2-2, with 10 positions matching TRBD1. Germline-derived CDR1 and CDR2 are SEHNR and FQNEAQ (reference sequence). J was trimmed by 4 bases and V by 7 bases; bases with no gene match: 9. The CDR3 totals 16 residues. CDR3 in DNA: TGTGCCAGCATTCCCGGGACAGGGGCGCGCACCGGGGAGCTGTTTTTT. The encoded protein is CASIPGTGARTGELFF.

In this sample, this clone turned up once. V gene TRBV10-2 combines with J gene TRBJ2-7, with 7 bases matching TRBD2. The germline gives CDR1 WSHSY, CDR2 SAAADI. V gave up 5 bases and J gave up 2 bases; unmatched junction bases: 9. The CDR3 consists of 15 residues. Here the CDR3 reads CASSSRGVGPYEQYF. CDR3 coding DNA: TGCGCCAGCAGTTCCCGGGGGGTTGGGCCCTACGAGCAGTACTTC.

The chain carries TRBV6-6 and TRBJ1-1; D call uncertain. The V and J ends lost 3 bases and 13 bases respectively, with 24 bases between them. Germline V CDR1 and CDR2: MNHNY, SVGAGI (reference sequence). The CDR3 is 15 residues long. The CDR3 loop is CASSYRNRVREYGFF. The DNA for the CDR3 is TGTGCCAGCAGTTATCGGAATAGGGTGAGGGAGTATGGTTTCTTT.

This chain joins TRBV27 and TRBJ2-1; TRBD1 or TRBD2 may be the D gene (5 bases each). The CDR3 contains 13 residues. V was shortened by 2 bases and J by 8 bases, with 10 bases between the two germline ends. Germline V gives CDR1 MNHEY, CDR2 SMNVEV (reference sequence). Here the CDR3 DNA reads TGTGCCAGCAGTTTAACCCGGGACCATGAGCAGTTCTTC. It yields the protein CASSLTRDHEQFF.

In DNA, the CDR3 is TGTGCCAGTAGGGGACTTCAGGGCAACTATGGCTACACCTTC. Protein: CASRGLQGNYGYTF. The V and J genes are TRBV19 and TRBJ1-2, with D perhaps TRBD1 (5 bases). Germline values: CDR1 LNHDA, CDR2 SQIVND (reference sequence). This CDR3 region has 14 residues. Between the trimmed V and J ends, which lost 6 bases and 2 bases, there was a span of 13 bases.

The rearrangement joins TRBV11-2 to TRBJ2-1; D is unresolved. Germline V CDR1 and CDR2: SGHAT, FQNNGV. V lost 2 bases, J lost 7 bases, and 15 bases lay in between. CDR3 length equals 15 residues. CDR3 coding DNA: TGTGCCAGCAGCTTAAGAGGCGTTAGCTTGAATGAGCAGTTCTTC. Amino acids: CASSLRGVSLNEQFF.

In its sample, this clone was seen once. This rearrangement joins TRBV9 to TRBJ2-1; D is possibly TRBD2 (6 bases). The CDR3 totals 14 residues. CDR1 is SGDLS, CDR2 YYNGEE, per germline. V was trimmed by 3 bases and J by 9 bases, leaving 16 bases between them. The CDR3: CASSGDGSMGEQFF. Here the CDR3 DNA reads TGTGCCAGCAGCGGCGACGGGAGTATGGGTGAGCAGTTCTTC.

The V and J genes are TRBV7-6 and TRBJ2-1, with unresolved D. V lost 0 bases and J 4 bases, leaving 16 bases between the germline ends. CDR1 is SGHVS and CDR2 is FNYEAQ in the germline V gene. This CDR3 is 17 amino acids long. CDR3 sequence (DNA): TGTGCCAGCAGCTTAGCGGTACCAGCAGCTAGATACAATGAGCAGTTCTTC. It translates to CASSLAVPAARYNEQFF.

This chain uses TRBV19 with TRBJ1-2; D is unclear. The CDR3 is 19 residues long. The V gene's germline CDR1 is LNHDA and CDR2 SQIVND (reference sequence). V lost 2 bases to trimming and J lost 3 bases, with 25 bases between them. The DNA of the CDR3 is TGTGCCAGTAGTATATTGGGCCAGGCCAATACCCAGGCGGACTATGGCTACACCTTC. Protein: CASSILGQANTQADYGYTF.

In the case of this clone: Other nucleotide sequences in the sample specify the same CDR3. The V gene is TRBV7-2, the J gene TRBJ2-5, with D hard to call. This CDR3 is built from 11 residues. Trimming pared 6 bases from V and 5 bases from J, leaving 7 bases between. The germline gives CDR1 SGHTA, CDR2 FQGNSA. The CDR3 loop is CASSTLETQYF. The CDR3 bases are TGTGCCAGCAGTACCTTGGAGACCCAGTACTTC.

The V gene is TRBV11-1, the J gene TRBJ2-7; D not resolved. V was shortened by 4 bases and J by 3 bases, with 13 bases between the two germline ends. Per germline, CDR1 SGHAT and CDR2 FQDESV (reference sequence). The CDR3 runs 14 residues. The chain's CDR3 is CASSSRLDNYEQYF. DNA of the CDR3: TGTGCCAGCAGCTCACGGCTCGACAACTACGAGCAGTACTTC.

The chain's CDR3 is CASSRTGTGPNYGYTF. As DNA, the CDR3 is TGTGCCAGCAGTAGAACCGGGACAGGGCCTAACTATGGCTACACCTTC. J is TRBJ1-2 and V is TRBV27, with TRBD1 identical over 9 bases. In germline, CDR1 is MNHEY, CDR2 SMNVEV (reference sequence). The J segment lost 0 bases and the V segment lost 5 bases, leaving 7 bases of the junction unmatched. The CDR3 runs to 16 residues.

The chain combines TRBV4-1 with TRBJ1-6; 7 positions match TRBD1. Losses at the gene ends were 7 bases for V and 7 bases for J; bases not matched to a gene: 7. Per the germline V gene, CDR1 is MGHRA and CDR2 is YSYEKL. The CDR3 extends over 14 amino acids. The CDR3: CASKIDRENSPLHF. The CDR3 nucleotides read TGCGCCAGCAAAATTGACAGGGAGAATTCACCCCTCCACTTT.

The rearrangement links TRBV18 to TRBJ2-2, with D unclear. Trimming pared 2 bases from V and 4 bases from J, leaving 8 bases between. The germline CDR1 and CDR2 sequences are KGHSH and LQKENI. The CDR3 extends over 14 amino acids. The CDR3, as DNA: TGTGCCAGCTCACCATGGAGTCGCACCGGGGAGCTGTTTTTT. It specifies CASSPWSRTGELFF.

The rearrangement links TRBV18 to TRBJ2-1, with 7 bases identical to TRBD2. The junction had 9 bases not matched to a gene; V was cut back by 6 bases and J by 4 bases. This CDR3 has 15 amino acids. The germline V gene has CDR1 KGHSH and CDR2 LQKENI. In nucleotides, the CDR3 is TGTGCCAGCTCGCCCCGGGACTACTCATACAATGAGCAGTTCTTC. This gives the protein CASSPRDYSYNEQFF.

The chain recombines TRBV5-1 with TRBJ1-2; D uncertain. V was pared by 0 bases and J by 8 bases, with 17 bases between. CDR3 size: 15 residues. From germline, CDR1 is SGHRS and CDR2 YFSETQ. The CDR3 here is CASSLVEGKSGGYTF. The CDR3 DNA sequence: TGCGCCAGCAGCTTGGTGGAAGGGAAGTCAGGCGGCTACACCTTC.

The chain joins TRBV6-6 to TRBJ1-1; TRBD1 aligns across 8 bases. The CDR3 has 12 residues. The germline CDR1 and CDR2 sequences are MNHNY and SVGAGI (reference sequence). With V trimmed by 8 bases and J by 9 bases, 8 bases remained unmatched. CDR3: CASERTGWQAFF. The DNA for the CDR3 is TGTGCCAGCGAGAGGACAGGGTGGCAAGCTTTCTTT.

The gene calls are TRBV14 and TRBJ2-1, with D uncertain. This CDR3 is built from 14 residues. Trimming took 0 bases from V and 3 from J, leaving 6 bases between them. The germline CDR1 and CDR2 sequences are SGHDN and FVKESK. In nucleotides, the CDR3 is TGTGCCAGCAGCCAAGATCCTATCTACAATGAGCAGTTCTTC. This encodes CASSQDPIYNEQFF.

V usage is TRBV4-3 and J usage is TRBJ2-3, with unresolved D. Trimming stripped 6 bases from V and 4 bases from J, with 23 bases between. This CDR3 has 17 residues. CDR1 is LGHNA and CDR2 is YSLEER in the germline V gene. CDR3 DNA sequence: TGCGCCAGCAGACACAACGAGTTAAATCCCCCCCCAGATACGCAGTATTTT. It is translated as CASRHNELNPPPDTQYF.

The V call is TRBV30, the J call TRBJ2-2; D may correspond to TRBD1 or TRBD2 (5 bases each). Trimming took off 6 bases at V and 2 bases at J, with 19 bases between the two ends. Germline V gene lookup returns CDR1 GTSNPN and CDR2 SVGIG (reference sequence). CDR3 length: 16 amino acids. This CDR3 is CACLKPGPSNTGELFF. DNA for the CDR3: TGTGCCTGCCTTAAGCCGGGACCTTCTAACACCGGGGAGCTGTTTTTT.

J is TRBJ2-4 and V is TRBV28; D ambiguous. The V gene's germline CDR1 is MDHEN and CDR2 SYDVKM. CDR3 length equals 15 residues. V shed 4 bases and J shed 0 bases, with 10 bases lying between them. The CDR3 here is CASSSPSLAKNIQYF. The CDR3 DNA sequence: TGTGCCAGCAGTTCCCCATCCCTAGCCAAAAACATTCAGTACTTC.

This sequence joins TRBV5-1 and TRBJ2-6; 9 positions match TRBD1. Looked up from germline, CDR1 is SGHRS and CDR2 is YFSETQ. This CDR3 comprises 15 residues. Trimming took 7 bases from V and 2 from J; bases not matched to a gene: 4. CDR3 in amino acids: CASEGDRAGANVLTF. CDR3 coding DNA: TGCGCCAGCGAGGGGGACAGGGCTGGGGCCAACGTCCTGACTTTC.